This passage covers 3 T cell receptor beta chains from one sample sequenced in a study of blood T cell repertoires in COVID-19. Libraries were prepared by immunoSEQ multiplex PCR; TCRdb keeps only in-frame clonotypes and omits some of them. Of 200,000 to 250,000 clones listed, around 90% were seen once; the top ten hold around 16%. Material for sequencing was PBMCs or T cells enriched from blood (not recorded which). The source of these receptors is a young man who had been exposed to COVID-19.

This clone appeared once. This chain links TRBV4-2 with TRBJ2-3, with TRBD2 matching over 8 bases. There are 16 residues in the CDR3. Germline V lookup: CDR1 LGHNA, CDR2 YNFKEQ. The ends lost 0 bases at V and 6 bases at J; junction bases unmatched: 8. CDR3 nucleotide sequence: TGTGCCAGCAGCCAAGAATGGCGGGGGGTCCCCGATACGCAGTATTTT. This gives the protein CASSQEWRGVPDTQYF.

This clone has only one observation. This chain connects TRBV7-2 to TRBJ2-7; 13 nucleotides agree with TRBD2. After removal of 4 bases from V and 0 bases from J, the junction contained 12 bases not matched to a gene. Germline V gives CDR1 SGHTA, CDR2 FQGNSA. CDR3 length: 19 residues. The CDR3 DNA reads TGTGCCAGCAGCTCACAACTAGCGGGGGGGCTCCCCAGCTCCTACGAGCAGTACTTC. Translating it yields CASSSQLAGGLPSSYEQYF.

This rearrangement joins TRBV5-6 to TRBJ1-4; 7 bases map to TRBD1. The germline gives CDR1 SGHDT, CDR2 YYEEEE. V was pared by 3 bases and J by 7 bases, with 9 bases of the junction left unmatched. This CDR3 contains 15 residues. The CDR3: CASSSPTGSAEKLFF. The CDR3 coding sequence is TGTGCCAGCAGCTCACCGACAGGGTCAGCTGAAAAACTGTTTTTT.